One sample yielded the 7 T cell receptor beta chains listed below, sequenced in a study of T cell changes during pregnancy in multiple sclerosis. Profiled with immunoSEQ multiplex PCR; TCRdb holds only in-frame clones, not every one. The data hold about 48,000 clones, with 88% observed a single time. The sequencing used CD4+ T cells from peripheral blood mononuclear cells, collected in the second trimester of pregnancy. These receptors were taken from a female donor with multiple sclerosis, enrolled in a pregnancy study.

The rearrangement links TRBV29-1 to TRBJ2-3; 14 bases map to TRBD2. The CDR3 totals 19 residues. Germline V CDR1 and CDR2: SQVTM, ANQGSEA. The trim removed 6 bases at V and 1 base at J, leaving 15 bases unmatched. CDR3 loop: CSVKLAGTSGRGGTDTQYF. Here the CDR3 DNA reads TGCAGCGTCAAACTAGCCGGGACTAGCGGGAGAGGGGGCACAGATACGCAGTATTTT.

The chain couples TRBV10-3 to TRBJ2-1; 10 bases are a match to TRBD2. The CDR3 length is 16 residues. CDR1 is ENHRY and CDR2 is SYGVKD in the germline V gene. After removal of 4 bases from V and 6 bases from J, the junction contained 9 bases not matched to a gene. This CDR3 reads CAISGTSGIKSNEQFF. The CDR3 DNA reads as TGTGCCATCAGTGGCACTAGCGGGATAAAAAGCAATGAGCAGTTCTTC.

CDR3 nucleotide sequence: TGTGCCAGCAGACGACTCACTAGCGGGAGATTCAATGAGCAGTTCTTC. It yields the protein CASRRLTSGRFNEQFF. The chain carries TRBV11-2 and TRBJ2-1, with TRBD2 identical over 11 bases. This CDR3 comprises 16 residues. CDR1 is SGHAT and CDR2 is FQNNGV in the germline V gene. Germline trimming cut 6 bases from V and 6 bases from J; bases unmatched to any gene: 10.

This chain uses TRBV6-1 with TRBJ2-3; D is uncertain. The CDR3 is 14 residues long. The V end was cut by 6 bases, the J end by 9 bases, with 19 bases between. CDR1 is MNHNS and CDR2 is SASEGT in the germline V gene. The DNA of the CDR3 is TGTGCCAGCAGCGTAGTGGAGCTGAGTGGGACGCAGTATTTT. Protein sequence: CASSVVELSGTQYF.

V is TRBV5-1 and J is TRBJ2-1; 8 bases are a match to TRBD2. Losses at the gene ends were 5 bases for V and 7 bases for J; bases not matched to a gene: 8. Germline loops: CDR1 SGHRS, CDR2 YFSETQ. The CDR3 runs to 14 residues. CDR3 sequence: CASRRAGDSNEQFF. DNA for the CDR3: TGCGCCAGCAGACGAGCGGGAGACTCAAATGAGCAGTTCTTC.

Relative to its sample, this clone is medium-sized. This sequence joins TRBV27 and TRBJ2-3, with 16 positions matching TRBD2. This CDR3 contains 15 residues. CDR1 and CDR2 (germline): MNHEY, SMNVEV (reference sequence). The ends lost 10 bases at V and 4 bases at J; junction bases unmatched: 5. The CDR3 is CATGTSGRAPDTQYF. CDR3 bases: TGTGCCACGGGGACTAGCGGGAGGGCACCAGATACGCAGTATTTT.

V usage is TRBV4-2 and J usage is TRBJ2-3, with D unresolved. Germline values: CDR1 LGHNA, CDR2 YNFKEQ. The germline V and J ends were trimmed by 1 base and 1 base, with 18 bases remaining between them. The CDR3 covers 18 residues. The CDR3 DNA reads TGTGCCAGCAGCCAAGCACGATTTGACCAGCGTGGCACAGATACGCAGTATTTT. It encodes CASSQARFDQRGTDTQYF.